These T cell receptor beta chains were read from a single sample in a study of T cells in Graves' hyperthyroidism and ophthalmopathy. TCRdb itself ran the multiplex PCR reads through MiXCR, one entry per CDR3 protein. The sample shows hundreds of thousands of distinct CDR3 sequences, about 45% of them seen only once. The sequencing sample was made of peripheral blood or thyroid tissue (not recorded which). The source of these receptors is an adult man with Graves' disease, either hyperthyroidism or ophthalmopathy (not recorded which). CDR3s include the opening cysteine and the closing phenylalanine or tryptophan. Each record gives: D gene, clone size, V gene, J gene, CDR3 protein, CDR3 DNA. A D gene is named only where the DNA matches it firmly. Size is stated for part of the rows, as once, few or many counts, or as a class when the clone is expanded.

TRBD1	.	TRBV29-1	TRBJ1-6	CSLGQGGNSPLHF	TGCAGCTTGGGACAGGGTGGTAATTCACCCCTCCACTTT
TRBD1	.	TRBV25-1	TRBJ2-5	CASTRGGKQETQYF	TGTGCCAGCACTAGAGGGGGCAAGCAAGAGACCCAGTACTTC
.	.	TRBV7-8	TRBJ1-4	CASGARGEKLFF	TGTGCCAGCGGAGCTAGGGGGGAAAAACTGTTTTTT
.	.	TRBV20-1	TRBJ1-6	CSARHSWGDQPLHF	TGCAGTGCTAGGCATTCATGGGGGGATCAGCCCCTCCACTTT
.	.	TRBV10-3	TRBJ1-1	CAISLQGAKNTEAFF	TGTGCCATCAGCCTACAGGGCGCGAAGAACACTGAAGCTTTCTTT
TRBD2	many	TRBV24-1	TRBJ2-7	CATSDTGTSGKRYEQYF	TGTGCCACCAGTGACACCGGGACTAGCGGGAAGAGGTACGAGCAGTACTTC
TRBD1	once	TRBV10-3	TRBJ1-2	CAIRQSGQGVGYTF	TGTGCCATCAGGCAAAGTGGGCAGGGGGTCGGCTACACCTTC
TRBD1	few	TRBV14	TRBJ2-5	CASSQPQGTQETQYF	TGTGCCAGCAGCCAACCACAGGGGACCCAAGAGACCCAGTACTTC
.	.	TRBV29-1	TRBJ1-2	CSSVLALYGYTF	TGCAGCAGTGTCCTCGCGCTCTATGGCTACACCTTC
.	few	TRBV7-8	TRBJ1-1	CASSPTRGGLAFF	TGTGCCAGCAGCCCGACGAGGGGAGGGCTAGCTTTCTTT
.	.	TRBV29-1	TRBJ2-6	CSFGGYGANVLTF	TGCAGCTTTGGGGGATATGGGGCCAACGTCCTGACTTTC
.	.	TRBV19	TRBJ1-4	CASSINSNEKLFF	TGTGCCAGTAGTATAAACAGTAATGAAAAACTGTTTTTT
TRBD1	many	TRBV29-1	TRBJ1-1	CSVPTGGATEAFF	TGCAGCGTCCCCACAGGGGGTGCTACTGAAGCTTTCTTT
.	many	TRBV11-2	TRBJ2-7	CASSSTTGYEQYF	TGTGCCAGCAGCTCGACGACAGGCTACGAGCAGTACTTC
TRBD1	few	TRBV24-1	TRBJ1-1	CATSDNGQGREGEAFF	TGTGCCACCAGTGACAACGGACAGGGGCGGGAAGGTGAAGCTTTCTTT
.	.	TRBV2	TRBJ1-5	CASVGQNQPQHF	TGTGCCAGCGTAGGGCAGAATCAGCCCCAGCATTTT
.	many	TRBV29-1	TRBJ1-5	CSVSKGGRNQPQHF	TGCAGCGTTTCCAAGGGCGGGCGCAATCAGCCCCAGCATTTT
.	once	TRBV5-1	TRBJ2-5	CASSFSSGQETQYF	TGCGCCAGCAGCTTTAGCAGCGGTCAAGAGACCCAGTACTTC
.	.	TRBV20-1	TRBJ1-1	CSARDQGETTEAFF	TGCAGTGCTAGAGACCAGGGCGAGACCACTGAAGCTTTCTTT
TRBD2	.	TRBV7-2	TRBJ2-2	CASSNYQRERTGELFF	TGTGCCAGCAGTAACTATCAGCGGGAGAGGACCGGGGAGCTGTTTTTT
TRBD1	.	TRBV19	TRBJ1-1	CASSIERTGTEAFF	TGTGCCAGTAGTATAGAAAGGACAGGAACTGAAGCTTTCTTT
TRBD2	.	TRBV7-2	TRBJ2-7	CASSLGASGRGYEQYF	TGTGCCAGCAGCTTAGGGGCTAGCGGGAGAGGCTACGAGCAGTACTTC
TRBD1	few	TRBV7-6	TRBJ1-1	CASSQEDRWGTEAFF	TGCGCCAGCAGCCAAGAGGACAGGTGGGGCACTGAAGCTTTCTTT
TRBD1	.	TRBV10-3	TRBJ1-4	CAISEGQGSF	TGTGCCATCAGTGAGGGACAGGGATCCTTT
.	.	TRBV5-6	TRBJ1-5	CASSLGGYDQPQHF	TGTGCCAGCAGTTTAGGGGGATATGATCAGCCCCAGCATTTT
.	.	TRBV11-2	TRBJ1-4	CASSPGQGHEKLFF	TGTGCCAGCAGCCCCGGGCAGGGCCACGAAAAACTGTTTTTT
TRBD1	many	TRBV7-9	TRBJ1-2	CASSLATGVSRTGYTF	TGTGCCAGCAGCTTAGCGACAGGGGTCTCACGGACTGGCTACACCTTC
TRBD1	.	TRBV10-3	TRBJ2-5	CAISARGDRVFETQYF	TGTGCCATCAGTGCTAGGGGCGACAGGGTATTTGAGACCCAGTACTTC
.	.	TRBV11-2	TRBJ1-1	CASSLDLPGANTEAFF	TGTGCCAGCAGCTTAGATCTTCCGGGGGCGAACACTGAAGCTTTCTTT
TRBD1	.	TRBV27	TRBJ1-1	CASSLAKLIDRDRTEAFF	TGTGCCAGCAGTTTAGCTAAGTTAATCGACAGGGATCGCACTGAAGCTTTCTTT
TRBD1	.	TRBV6-1	TRBJ2-7	CATRGTQGQYEQYF	TGTGCCACCAGGGGGACACAGGGACAGTACGAGCAGTACTTC